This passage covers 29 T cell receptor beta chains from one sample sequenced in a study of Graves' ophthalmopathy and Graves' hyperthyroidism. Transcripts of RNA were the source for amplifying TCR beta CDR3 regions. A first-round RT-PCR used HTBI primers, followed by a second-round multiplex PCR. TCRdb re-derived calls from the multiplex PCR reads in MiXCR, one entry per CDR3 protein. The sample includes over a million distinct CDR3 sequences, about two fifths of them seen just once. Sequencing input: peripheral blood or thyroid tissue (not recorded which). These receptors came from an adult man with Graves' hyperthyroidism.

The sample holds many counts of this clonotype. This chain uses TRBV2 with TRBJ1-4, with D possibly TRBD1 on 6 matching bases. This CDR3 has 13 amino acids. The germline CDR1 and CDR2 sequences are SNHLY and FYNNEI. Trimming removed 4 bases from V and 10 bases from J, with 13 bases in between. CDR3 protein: CASSGVKGGKLFF. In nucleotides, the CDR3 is TGTGCCAGCAGTGGAGTTAAAGGGGGAAAACTGTTTTTT.

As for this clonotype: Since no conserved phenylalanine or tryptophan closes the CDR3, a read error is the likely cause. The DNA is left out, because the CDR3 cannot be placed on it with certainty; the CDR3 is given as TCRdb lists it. The CDR3: CASTDPRGTS. The rearrangement uses TRBV2 and TRBJ2-6; the table names TRBD2, a call not compared with the DNA. Germline V lookup: CDR1 SNHLY, CDR2 FYNNEI. Termini included, the CDR3 measures 10 amino acids.

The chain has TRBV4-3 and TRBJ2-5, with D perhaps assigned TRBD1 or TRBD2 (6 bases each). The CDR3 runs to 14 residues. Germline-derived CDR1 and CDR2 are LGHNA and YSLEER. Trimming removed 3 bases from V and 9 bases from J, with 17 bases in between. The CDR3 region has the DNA TGCGCCAGCAGCCACGGAGGGACACTTCAGCCCCAGTACTTC. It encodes CASSHGGTLQPQYF.

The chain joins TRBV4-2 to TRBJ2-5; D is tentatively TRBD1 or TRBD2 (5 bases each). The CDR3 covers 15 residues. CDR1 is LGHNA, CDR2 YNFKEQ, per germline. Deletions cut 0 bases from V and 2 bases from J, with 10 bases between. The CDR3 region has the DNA TGTGCCAGCAGCCAAGATTCTGAGGGGCAAGAGACCCAGTACTTC. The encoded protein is CASSQDSEGQETQYF.

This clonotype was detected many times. CDR3 amino acids: CASSIYTGELFF. The CDR3 bases are TGTGCCAGTAGTATATATACCGGGGAGCTGTTTTTT. This chain uses TRBV19 with TRBJ2-2, with unresolved D. CDR3 length: 12 residues. The V gene's germline CDR1 is LNHDA and CDR2 SQIVND (reference sequence). V gave up 2 bases and J gave up 5 bases, with 3 bases separating them.

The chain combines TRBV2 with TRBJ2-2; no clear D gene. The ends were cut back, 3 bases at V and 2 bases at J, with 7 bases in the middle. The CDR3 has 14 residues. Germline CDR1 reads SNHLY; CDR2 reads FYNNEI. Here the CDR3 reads CASSEDGNTGELFF. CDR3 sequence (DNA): TGTGCCAGCAGTGAGGATGGCAACACCGGGGAGCTGTTTTTT.

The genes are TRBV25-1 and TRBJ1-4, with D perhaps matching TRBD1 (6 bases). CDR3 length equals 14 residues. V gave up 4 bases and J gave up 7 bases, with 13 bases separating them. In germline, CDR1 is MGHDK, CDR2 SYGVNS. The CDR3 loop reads CASSGLGQSEKLFF. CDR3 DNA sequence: TGTGCCAGCAGTGGACTTGGACAGAGTGAAAAACTGTTTTTT.

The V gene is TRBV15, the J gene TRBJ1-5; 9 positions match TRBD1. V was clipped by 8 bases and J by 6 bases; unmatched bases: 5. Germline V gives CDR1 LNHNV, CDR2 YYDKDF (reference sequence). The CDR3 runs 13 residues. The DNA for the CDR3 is TGTGCCACCGAGAGGGACAGGGTTCAGCCCCAGCATTTT. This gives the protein CATERDRVQPQHF.

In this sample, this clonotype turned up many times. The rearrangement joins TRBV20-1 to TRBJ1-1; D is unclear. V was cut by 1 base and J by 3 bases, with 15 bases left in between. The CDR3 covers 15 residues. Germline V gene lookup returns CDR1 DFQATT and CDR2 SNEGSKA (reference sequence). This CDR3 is CSARGPGGADTEAFF. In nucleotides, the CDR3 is TGCAGTGCTAGAGGGCCAGGAGGAGCAGACACTGAAGCTTTCTTT.

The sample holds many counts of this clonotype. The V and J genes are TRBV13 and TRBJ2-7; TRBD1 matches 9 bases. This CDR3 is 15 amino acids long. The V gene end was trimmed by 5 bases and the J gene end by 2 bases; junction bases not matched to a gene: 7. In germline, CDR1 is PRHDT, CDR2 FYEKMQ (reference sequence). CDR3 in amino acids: CASSLGQGKTYEQYF. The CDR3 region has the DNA TGTGCCAGCAGCCTGGGACAGGGCAAGACCTACGAGCAGTACTTC.

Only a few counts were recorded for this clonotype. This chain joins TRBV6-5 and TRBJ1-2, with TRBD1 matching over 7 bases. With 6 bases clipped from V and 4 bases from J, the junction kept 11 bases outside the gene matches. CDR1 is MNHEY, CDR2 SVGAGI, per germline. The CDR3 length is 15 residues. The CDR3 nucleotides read TGTGCCAGCAGCCTAGGGGGCCCCTACCTCTATGGCTACACCTTC. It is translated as CASSLGGPYLYGYTF.

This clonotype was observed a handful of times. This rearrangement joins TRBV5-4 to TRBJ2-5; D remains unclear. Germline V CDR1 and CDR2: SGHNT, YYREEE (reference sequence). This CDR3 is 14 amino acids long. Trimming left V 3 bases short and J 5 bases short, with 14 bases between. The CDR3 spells CASSSRTLVETQYF. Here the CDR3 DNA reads TGTGCCAGCAGCTCCCGGACCTTAGTGGAGACCCAGTACTTC.

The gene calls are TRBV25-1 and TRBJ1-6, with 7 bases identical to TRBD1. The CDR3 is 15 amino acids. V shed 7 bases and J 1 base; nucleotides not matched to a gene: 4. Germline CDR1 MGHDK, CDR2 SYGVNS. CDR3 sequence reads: CASTRQGSYNSPLHF. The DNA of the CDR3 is TGTGCCAGCACTCGACAGGGTTCCTATAATTCACCCCTCCACTTT.

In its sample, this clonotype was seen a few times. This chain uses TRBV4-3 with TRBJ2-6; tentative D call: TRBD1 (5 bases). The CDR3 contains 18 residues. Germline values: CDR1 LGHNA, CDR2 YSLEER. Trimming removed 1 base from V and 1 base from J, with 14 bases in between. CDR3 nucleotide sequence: TGCGCCAGCAGCCAAGCTACGCTGGGGCTGTCTGGGGCCAACGTCCTGACTTTC. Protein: CASSQATLGLSGANVLTF.

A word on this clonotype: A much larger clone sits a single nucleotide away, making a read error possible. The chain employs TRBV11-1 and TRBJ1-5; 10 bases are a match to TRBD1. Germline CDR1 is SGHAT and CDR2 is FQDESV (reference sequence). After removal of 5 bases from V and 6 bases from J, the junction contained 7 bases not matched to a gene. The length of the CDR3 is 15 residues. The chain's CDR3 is CASSRQGALGQPQHF. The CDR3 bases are TGTGCCAGCAGCCGACAGGGGGCGCTCGGTCAGCCCCAGCATTTT.

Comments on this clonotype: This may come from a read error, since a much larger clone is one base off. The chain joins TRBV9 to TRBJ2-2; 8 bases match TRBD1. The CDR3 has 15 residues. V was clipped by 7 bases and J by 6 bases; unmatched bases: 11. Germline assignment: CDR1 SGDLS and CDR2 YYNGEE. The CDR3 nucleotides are TGTGCCAGCGGCTTGGGGACAGGTAGTCCCGGGGAGCTGTTTTTT. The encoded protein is CASGLGTGSPGELFF. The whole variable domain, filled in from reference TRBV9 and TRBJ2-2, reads DSGVTQTPKHLITATGQRVTLRCSPRSGDLSVYWYQQSLDQGLQFLIQYYNGEERAKGNILERFSAQQFPDLHSELNLSSLELGDSALYFCASGLGTGSPGELFFGEGSRLTVL.

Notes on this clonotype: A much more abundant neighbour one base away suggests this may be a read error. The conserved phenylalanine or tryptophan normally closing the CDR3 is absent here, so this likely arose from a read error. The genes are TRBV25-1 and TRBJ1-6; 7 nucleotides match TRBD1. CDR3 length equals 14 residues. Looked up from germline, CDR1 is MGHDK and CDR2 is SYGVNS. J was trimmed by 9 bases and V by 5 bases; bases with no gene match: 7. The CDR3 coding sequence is TGTGCCAGCAGTAGGGAGGGGGCTGGTTCACCCCTCCACTCT. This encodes CASSREGAGSPLHS.

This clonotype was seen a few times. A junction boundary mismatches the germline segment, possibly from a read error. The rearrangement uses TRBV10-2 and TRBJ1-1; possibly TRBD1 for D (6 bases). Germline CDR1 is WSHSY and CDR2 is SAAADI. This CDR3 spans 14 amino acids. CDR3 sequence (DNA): TGCGCCAGCGGTGATTGGGGGCGAGGCACTGAAGCTTTCTTT. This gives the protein CASGDWGRGTEAFF.

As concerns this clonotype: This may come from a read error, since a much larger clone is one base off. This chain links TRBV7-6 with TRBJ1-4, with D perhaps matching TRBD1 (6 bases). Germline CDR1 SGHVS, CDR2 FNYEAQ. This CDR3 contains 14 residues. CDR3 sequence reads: CVSSLRGVDEKLFF. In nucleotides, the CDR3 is TGTGTCAGCAGCCTCAGGGGCGTGGATGAAAAACTGTTTTTT.

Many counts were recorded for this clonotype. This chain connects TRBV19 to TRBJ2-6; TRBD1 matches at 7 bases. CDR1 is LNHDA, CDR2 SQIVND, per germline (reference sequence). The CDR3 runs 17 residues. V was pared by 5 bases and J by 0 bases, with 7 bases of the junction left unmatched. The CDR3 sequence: CASSDGTAPSGANVLTF. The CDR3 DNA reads TGTGCCAGTAGTGACGGGACAGCTCCCTCTGGGGCCAACGTCCTGACTTTC.

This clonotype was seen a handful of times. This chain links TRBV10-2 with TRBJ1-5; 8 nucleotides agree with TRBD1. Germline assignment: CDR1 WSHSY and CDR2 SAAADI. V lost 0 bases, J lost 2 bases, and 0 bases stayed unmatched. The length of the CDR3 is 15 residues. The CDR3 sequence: CASSESGQGNQPQHF. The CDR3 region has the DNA TGCGCCAGCAGTGAGTCGGGACAGGGCAATCAGCCCCAGCATTTT.

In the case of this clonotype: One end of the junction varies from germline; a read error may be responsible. This chain's CDR3 is CASARGIKSGDTIYF. The CDR3 DNA reads as TGTGCCAGTGCCCGGGGGATAAAGTCTGGAGACACCATATATTTT. V gene TRBV7-3 combines with J gene TRBJ1-3; D is possibly TRBD1 (5 bases). From germline, CDR1 is SGHTA and CDR2 FQGTGA. The CDR3 has 15 residues.

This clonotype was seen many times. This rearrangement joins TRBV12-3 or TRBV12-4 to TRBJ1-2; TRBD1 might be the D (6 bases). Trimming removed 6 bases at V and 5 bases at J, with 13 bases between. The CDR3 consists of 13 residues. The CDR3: CASRRQAQYGYTF. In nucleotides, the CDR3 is TGTGCCAGCAGGCGACAGGCCCAATATGGCTACACCTTC.

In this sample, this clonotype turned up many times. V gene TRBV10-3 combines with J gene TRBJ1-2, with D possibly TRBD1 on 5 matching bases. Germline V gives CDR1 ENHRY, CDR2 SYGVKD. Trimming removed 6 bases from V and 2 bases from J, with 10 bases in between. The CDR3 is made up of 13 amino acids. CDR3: CAIRMGLNYGYTF. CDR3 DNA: TGTGCCATCAGGATGGGACTGAACTATGGCTACACCTTC.

CDR3 DNA: TGCGCCAGCAGTGAGTTTGTGGGGGCCACTGAAGCTTTCTTT. It codes for CASSEFVGATEAFF. The J gene is TRBJ1-1, the V gene TRBV4-1; D is possibly TRBD1 (6 bases). Looked up from germline, CDR1 is MGHRA and CDR2 is YSYEKL. The V end was cut by 6 bases, the J end by 4 bases, with 15 bases between. CDR3 length equals 14 residues.

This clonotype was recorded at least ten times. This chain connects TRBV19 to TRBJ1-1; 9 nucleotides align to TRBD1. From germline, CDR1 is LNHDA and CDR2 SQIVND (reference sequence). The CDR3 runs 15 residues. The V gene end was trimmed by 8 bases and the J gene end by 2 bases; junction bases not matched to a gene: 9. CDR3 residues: CASQVDRGFNTEAFF. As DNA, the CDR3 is TGTGCCAGTCAGGTGGACAGGGGATTTAACACTGAAGCTTTCTTT. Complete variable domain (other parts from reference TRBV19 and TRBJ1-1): DGGITQSPKYLFRKEGQNVTLSCEQNLNHDAMYWYRQDPGQGLRLIYYSQIVNDFQKGDIAEGYSVSREKKESFPLTVTSAQKNPTAFYLCASQVDRGFNTEAFFGQGTRLTVV.

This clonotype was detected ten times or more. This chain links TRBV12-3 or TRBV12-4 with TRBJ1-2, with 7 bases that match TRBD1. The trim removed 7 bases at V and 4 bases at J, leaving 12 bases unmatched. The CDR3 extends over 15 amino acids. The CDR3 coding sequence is TGTGCCAGCAACACTTTATCCGGGACAGCCTATGGCTACACCTTC. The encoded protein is CASNTLSGTAYGYTF.

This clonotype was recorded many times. CDR3 loop: CASRLWDGNYGYTF. DNA for the CDR3: TGTGCCAGCAGACTCTGGGACGGAAACTATGGCTACACCTTC. The J gene is TRBJ1-2, the V gene TRBV7-2, with D possibly TRBD1 on 5 matching bases. The V and J ends lost 6 bases and 2 bases respectively, with 13 bases between them. The CDR3 runs 14 residues. From germline, CDR1 is SGHTA and CDR2 FQGNSA.

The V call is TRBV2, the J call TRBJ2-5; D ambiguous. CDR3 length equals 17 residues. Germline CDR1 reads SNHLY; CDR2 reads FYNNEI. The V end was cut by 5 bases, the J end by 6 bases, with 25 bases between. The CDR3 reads CASSPVFIYPNEKTQYF. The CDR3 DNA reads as TGTGCCAGCAGTCCCGTCTTCATTTACCCCAACGAGAAGACCCAGTACTTC.